This T cell receptor beta chain was profiled in a study of vaccination and CD4 T cells after COVID-19. Looking at the study overall: The makeup of the convalescents was six males and four females, two of them Hispanic. Each enrolled participant received a two-dose regimen of either BNT162b2 or mRNA-1273 vaccine. Sampling after COVID took place at a median of around 91 days (range 35 to 161) following diagnosis.

TCRdb processed the PCR reads anew with MiXCR; each CDR3 protein has one entry. The sample holds 20,000 to 25,000 distinct CDR3 sequences, approximately 57% seen once. V lost 6 bases and J 0 bases, leaving 15 bases between the germline ends. There are 16 residues in the CDR3. CDR1 is MNHEY, CDR2 SVGEGT, per germline. Study-level results: Nearly all convalescent vaccine-specific clones, 304 of 307, recognized only SARS-CoV-2 spike.

This clonotype has only a few counts. No antigen is known for it. The J gene is TRBJ2-4, the V gene TRBV6-2 or TRBV6-3; possible D gene TRBD2, 5 bases. This TCR derives from a human donor who had recovered from COVID-19. Sequenced here: CD4+ T cells from blood, sampled before SARS-CoV-2 vaccination. CDR3 sequence reads: CASRTLGALAKNIQYF. CDR3 DNA: TGTGCCAGCAGGACCCTGGGAGCCTTAGCCAAAAACATTCAGTACTTC.